The T cell receptor (beta chain) described here comes from a study of T-cell reconstitution after alpha-beta-depleted transplantation in children. Preparing the TCRbeta library involved the use of unique molecular identifiers. In TCRdb, the PCR reads were re-called with MiXCR into one record per CDR3 protein. The repertoire holds 200,000 or so distinct CDR3 sequences, approximately 8.4% seen once, with 35% to 40% in the top ten. CDR1 is DFQATT, CDR2 SNEGSKA, per germline (reference sequence). The trim removed 1 base at V and 1 base at J, leaving 5 bases unmatched. The CDR3 extends over 15 amino acids. This clonotype was seen many times.

This receptor was obtained from a male patient aged 2-15 years who had a stem cell transplant for acute myeloid leukemia, so the T cells may come from the graft donor. The chain is built from TRBV20-1 and TRBJ2-3; 7 bases are a match to TRBD2. This material consisted of PBMCs, mostly from graft donor cells, taken 360 days after TCRalphabeta/CD19-depleted stem cell transplant. The CDR3, as DNA: TGCAGTGCTAGAGTTGAAGGGAGGGGCACAGATACGCAGTATTTT. Encoded protein: CSARVEGRGTDTQYF.